This T cell receptor beta chain originates from a study of blood T cell repertoires in COVID-19. Across the whole study: The samples span acute and convalescent COVID-19 from the United States, Italy and Spain.

The protocol was immunoSEQ multiplex PCR, while the TCRdb copy is restricted to in-frame clones and leaves out a portion. Here the sample spans about 210,000 clones, more than 75% being singletons. With V trimmed by 4 bases and J by 9 bases, 5 bases remained unmatched. This CDR3 is 14 amino acids long. CDR1 is SGHDN and CDR2 is FVKESK in the germline V gene. This chain uses TRBV14 with TRBJ2-4; 11 nucleotides line up with TRBD1. The sequenced sample consisted of PBMCs or T cells enriched from blood (not recorded which). The clonotype originates from a man aged 30-40 years with acute COVID-19. The CDR3 coding sequence is TGTGCCAGCAGCCGGGACAGGGGGTCTGGCATTCAGTACTTC. This codes for CASSRDRGSGIQYF.